This entry is about one T cell receptor beta chain. Its antigen remains unknown. The sample originates from a study of T cells in localized non-small cell lung cancer. Study-wide results and caveats: Measurement of T cell clonality placed uninvolved adjacent lung highest, above the level in tumor. Researchers found a median approximately 57 of the top 100 tumor clones in adjacent lung. Heterogeneity remains possible, as sequencing covered one tumor region only. Those with higher blood T cell density had longer overall survival.

The V end lost 6 bases, the J end lost 2 bases, and 13 bases lay between the germline ends. The CDR3 extends over 14 amino acids. Germline V gene data show CDR1 as SGHTS and CDR2 as YDEGEE. The protocol was immunoSEQ multiplex PCR, while the TCRdb copy is restricted to in-frame clones and leaves out a portion. Of 25,000 to 30,000 clones in the sample, roughly 89% were seen once. This TCR derives from a woman aged 18 to 50 with stage I lung adenocarcinoma. This rearrangement joins TRBV5-8 to TRBJ2-3; TRBD1 is a possible D gene (5 bases). The sample consisted of peripheral blood, taken before any cancer treatment. DNA for the CDR3: TGTGCCAGCAAGGATCCAGGGAACACAGATACGCAGTATTTT. It codes for CASKDPGNTDTQYF.